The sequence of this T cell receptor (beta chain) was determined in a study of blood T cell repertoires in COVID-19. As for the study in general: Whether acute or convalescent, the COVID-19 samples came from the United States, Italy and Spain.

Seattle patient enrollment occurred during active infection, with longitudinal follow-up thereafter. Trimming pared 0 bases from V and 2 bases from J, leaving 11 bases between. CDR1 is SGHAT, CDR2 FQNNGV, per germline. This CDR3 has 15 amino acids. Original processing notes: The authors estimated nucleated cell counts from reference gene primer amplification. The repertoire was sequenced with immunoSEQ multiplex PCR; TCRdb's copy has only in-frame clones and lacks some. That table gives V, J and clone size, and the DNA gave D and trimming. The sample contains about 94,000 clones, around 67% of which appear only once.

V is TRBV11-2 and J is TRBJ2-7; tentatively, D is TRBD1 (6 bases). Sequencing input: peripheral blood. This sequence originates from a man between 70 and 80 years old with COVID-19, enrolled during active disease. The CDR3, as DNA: TGTGCCAGCAGCTTAGAGGGGGCCGGCACCTACGAGCAGTACTTC. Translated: CASSLEGAGTYEQYF.